The 15 T cell receptor beta chains in this list originate from one sample, sequenced in a study of T cells expressing NK-cell markers. From the 5' RACE reads, TCRdb lists one entry per CDR3 protein and no DNA. Its table records 130,000 to 150,000 distinct CDR3 sequences. The sequenced material came from blood T cells: a sorted CD56 or NKG2C T cell subset, CD4+ or CD8+ T cells, or bulk PBMC T cells (not recorded which). Every receptor here comes from a man younger than 35 in good health.

V usage is TRBV23-1 and J usage is TRBJ1-5; TCRdb gives TRBD1 as the D gene, but with no DNA this cannot be confirmed. TRBV23-1 is an ORF, and what it does is uncertain. CDR3 size: 16 residues. Here the CDR3 reads CASSQLVRDGNQPQHF.

The chain combines TRBV27 with TRBJ2-2; TCRdb designates TRBD1, a call that cannot be tested without DNA. The CDR3 runs to 15 residues. Germline assignment: CDR1 MNHEY and CDR2 SMNVEV (reference sequence). The CDR3 region is CASRTRDRAGGELFF.

The gene calls are TRBV6-2 or TRBV6-3 and TRBJ2-1; TCRdb's assignment of TRBD2 cannot be checked, as there is no DNA. The CDR3 consists of 17 residues. CDR1 MNHEY and CDR2 SVGEGT come from the germline V gene. This chain's CDR3 is CASSYSMVGEDYNEQFF.

This sequence joins TRBV25-1 and TRBJ2-1. Per germline, CDR1 MGHDK and CDR2 SYGVNS. The CDR3 runs 16 residues. The CDR3 loop reads CASSLLTRGDYNEQFF.

The V gene is TRBV18, the J gene TRBJ2-1; TCRdb selects TRBD2, and the lack of DNA leaves this call unchecked. Germline loops: CDR1 KGHSH, CDR2 LQKENI. The CDR3 is 16 residues long. CDR3: CASSPEDGTGRNEQFF.

V gene TRBV7-2 combines with J gene TRBJ2-1; as DNA is missing, the TRBD1 call by TCRdb cannot be tested. The CDR3 is 15 amino acids. Germline V CDR1 and CDR2: SGHTA, FQGNSA. CDR3: CASSFPRGGALEQFF.

The J gene is TRBJ2-3, the V gene TRBV10-3; the TCRdb D gene call, TRBD1, has no DNA to confirm it. There are 16 residues in the CDR3. Germline CDR1 is ENHRY and CDR2 is SYGVKD. Here the CDR3 reads CAISDPDGTSTDTQYF.

The V and J genes are TRBV7-9 and TRBJ2-3. CDR3 size: 13 residues. CDR1 SEHNR and CDR2 FQNEAQ come from the germline V gene (reference sequence). CDR3 in amino acids: CASSLRAPDTQYF.

CDR3 amino acids: CATGTGNTGELFF. The chain employs TRBV6-1 and TRBJ2-2; the TCRdb call, TRBD1, lacks DNA for checking. Germline CDR1 MNHNS, CDR2 SASEGT. The CDR3 totals 13 residues.

The V call is TRBV10-1, the J call TRBJ1-3. The CDR3 sequence is 15 residues long. Germline assignment: CDR1 WNHNN and CDR2 SYGVQD (reference sequence). CDR3 protein: CASRRPPWAGNTIYF.

The chain is built from TRBV29-1 and TRBJ2-1; TCRdb's D call, TRBD2, is unchecked because there is no DNA. Germline CDR1 reads SQVTM; CDR2 reads ANQGSEA. The CDR3 has 17 amino acids. The CDR3 sequence is CSAPGLAASAWGGEQFF.

This chain connects TRBV20-1 to TRBJ2-5; with no DNA, the TCRdb D assignment of TRBD1 cannot be verified. Germline lookup yields CDR1 DFQATT and CDR2 SNEGSKA (reference sequence). The CDR3 has 16 residues. CDR3 in amino acids: CSARPSDRQNQETQYF.

The chain has TRBV7-2 and TRBJ2-2; without DNA, the TCRdb call of TRBD2 cannot be checked. Germline CDR1 is SGHTA and CDR2 is FQGNSA. The CDR3 is 12 residues long. The CDR3: CARSDGGGELFF.

The J gene is TRBJ2-1, the V gene TRBV14; TCRdb's assignment of TRBD2 cannot be checked, as there is no DNA. The CDR3 sequence is 15 residues long. The germline gives CDR1 SGHDN, CDR2 FVKESK. The CDR3 sequence: CASSFTGTIYNEQFF. Based on the CDR3 plus reference TRBV14 and TRBJ2-1, the full variable domain is EAGVTQFPSHSVIEKGQTVTLRCDPISGHDNLYWYRRVMGKEIKFLLHFVKESKQDESGMPNNRFLAERTGGTYSTLKVQPAELEDSGVYFCASSFTGTIYNEQFFGPGTRLTVL.

The chain carries TRBV12-3 or TRBV12-4 and TRBJ1-3. This CDR3 spans 14 amino acids. The CDR3 spells CASSLAPSGNTIYF.